Shown below are 7 T cell receptor beta chains from a single sample sequenced in a study of T cell responses to AZD1222 COVID-19 vaccine. This table comes from immunoSEQ multiplex PCR, and its TCRdb copy is limited to in-frame clones, with some not included. The table lists under 200,000 clones, around nine tenths of them singletons, with around 3.6% in the top ten. The sample consisted of peripheral blood, taken 28 days after the second dose of the MenACWY control vaccine. The receptors here all came from an adult who received the MenACWY meningococcal vaccine as a control.

The genes are TRBV9 and TRBJ1-2, with D tentatively TRBD1 (5 bases). This CDR3 spans 18 amino acids. V gave up 5 bases and J gave up 1 base, with 24 bases separating them. Germline V lookup: CDR1 SGDLS, CDR2 YYNGEE. The CDR3 DNA follows: TGTGCCAGCAGAGCTTTGGGGACCGGGAGTCAGGGTAACTATGGCTACACCTTC. Its translation is CASRALGTGSQGNYGYTF.

The CDR3 is CASSFGGRTSYEQYF. The CDR3 bases are TGTGCCAGCAGTTTTGGCGGGAGGACCTCCTACGAGCAGTACTTC. The chain carries TRBV27 and TRBJ2-7, with 8 nucleotides matching TRBD2. CDR1 and CDR2 (germline): MNHEY, SMNVEV (reference sequence). The CDR3 is made up of 15 amino acids. V lost 3 bases, J lost 0 bases, and 4 bases stayed unmatched.

This rearrangement joins TRBV7-2 to TRBJ1-3; D is ambiguous. CDR1 and CDR2 from the germline V gene are SGHTA and FQGNSA. This CDR3 is 15 amino acids long. V was shortened by 5 bases and J by 0 bases, with 11 bases between the two germline ends. CDR3: CASSLLDYSGNTIYF. The DNA for the CDR3 is TGTGCCAGCAGCCTATTGGATTACTCTGGAAACACCATATATTTT.

J is TRBJ1-1 and V is TRBV15, with unresolved D. Trimming removed 0 bases at V and 3 bases at J, with 8 bases between. This CDR3 comprises 14 residues. Germline CDR1 LNHNV, CDR2 YYDKDF (reference sequence). The DNA of the CDR3 is TGTGCCACCAGCAGAGACGCAAAGGACACTGAAGCTTTCTTT. Protein product: CATSRDAKDTEAFF.

This clone was recorded only once. The CDR3 spells CASSLVPLAGTGELFF. Here the CDR3 DNA reads TGTGCCAGCAGCTTGGTACCCCTAGCCGGCACCGGGGAGCTGTTTTTT. This chain uses TRBV5-5 with TRBJ2-2, with D possibly being TRBD2 (5 bases). In germline, CDR1 is SGHKS, CDR2 YYEKEE (reference sequence). V was shortened by 0 bases and J by 4 bases, with 13 bases between the two germline ends. The CDR3 is 16 residues long.

V and J are TRBV5-4 and TRBJ2-3, with 7 bases aligning to TRBD1. V shed 4 bases, J shed 7 bases, and the junction held 12 bases outside the gene matches. Looked up from germline, CDR1 is SGHNT and CDR2 is YYREEE (reference sequence). There are 15 residues in the CDR3. CDR3 DNA sequence: TGTGCCAGCAGCCCCGGACGGGACAGCATACATACGCAGTATTTT. Protein: CASSPGRDSIHTQYF.

The chain links TRBV5-1 to TRBJ2-5; D may correspond to TRBD1 or TRBD2 (5 bases each). With 0 bases removed from V and 7 bases from J, the gap between germline ends came to 13 bases. CDR3 size: 14 residues. Germline assignment: CDR1 SGHRS and CDR2 YFSETQ. DNA for the CDR3: TGCGCCAGCAGCTTGGCCCAGGGTGGAGGGACCCAGTACTTC. Translated: CASSLAQGGGTQYF.